This T cell receptor (beta chain) was identified during a study of blood T cell repertoires in COVID-19. Authors' analysis steps: Estimation of nucleated cell counts relied on the amplification of reference gene primers. The method was immunoSEQ multiplex PCR; TCRdb's version includes in-frame clones alone and lacks a portion of them. V, J and clone size were drawn from that table, and D and trimming were deduced from the DNA. The sample consists of some 120,000 clones, roughly 90% of them appearing once. With V trimmed by 0 bases and J by 5 bases, 5 bases remained unmatched. Germline loops: CDR1 SGHAT, CDR2 FQNNGV. The CDR3 has 15 residues.

The source of this sequence is a man aged 50 or older with active COVID-19. The material sequenced was peripheral blood. The chain links TRBV11-2 to TRBJ1-1; 8 bases map to TRBD1. The CDR3 reads CASSLDRDRGTEAFF. CDR3 nucleotides: TGTGCCAGCAGCTTAGATCGAGACAGGGGAACTGAAGCTTTCTTT.